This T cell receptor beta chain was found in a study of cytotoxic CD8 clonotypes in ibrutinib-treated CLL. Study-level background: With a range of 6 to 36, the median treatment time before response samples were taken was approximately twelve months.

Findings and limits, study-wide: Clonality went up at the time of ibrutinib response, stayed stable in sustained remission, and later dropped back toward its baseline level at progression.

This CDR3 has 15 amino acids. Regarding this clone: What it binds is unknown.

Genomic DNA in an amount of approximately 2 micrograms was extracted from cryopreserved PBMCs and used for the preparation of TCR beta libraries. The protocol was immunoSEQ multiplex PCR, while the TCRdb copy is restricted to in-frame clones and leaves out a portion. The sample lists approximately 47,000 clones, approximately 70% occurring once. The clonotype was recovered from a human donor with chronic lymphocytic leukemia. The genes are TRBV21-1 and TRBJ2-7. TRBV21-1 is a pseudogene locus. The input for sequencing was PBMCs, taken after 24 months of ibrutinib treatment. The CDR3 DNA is TGTGCCAGCAGCCCCTCCCGGGACGTGGACCACGAGCAGTACTTC. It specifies CASSPSRDVDHEQYF.